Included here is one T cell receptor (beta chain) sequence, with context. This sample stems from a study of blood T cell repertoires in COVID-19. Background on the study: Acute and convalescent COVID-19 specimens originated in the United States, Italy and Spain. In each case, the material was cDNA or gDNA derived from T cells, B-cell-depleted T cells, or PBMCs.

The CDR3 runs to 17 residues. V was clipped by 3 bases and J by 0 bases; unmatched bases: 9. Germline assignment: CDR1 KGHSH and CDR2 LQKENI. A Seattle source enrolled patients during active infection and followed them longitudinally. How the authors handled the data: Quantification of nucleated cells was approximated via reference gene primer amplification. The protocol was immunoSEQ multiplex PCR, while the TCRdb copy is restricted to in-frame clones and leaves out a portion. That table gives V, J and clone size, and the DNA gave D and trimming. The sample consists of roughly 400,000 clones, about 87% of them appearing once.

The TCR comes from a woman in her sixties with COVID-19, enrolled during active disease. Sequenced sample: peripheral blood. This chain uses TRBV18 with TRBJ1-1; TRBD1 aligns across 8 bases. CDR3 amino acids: CASSPRTGPTLNTEAFF. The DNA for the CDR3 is TGTGCCAGCTCACCCCGGACAGGGCCAACTTTGAACACTGAAGCTTTCTTT.